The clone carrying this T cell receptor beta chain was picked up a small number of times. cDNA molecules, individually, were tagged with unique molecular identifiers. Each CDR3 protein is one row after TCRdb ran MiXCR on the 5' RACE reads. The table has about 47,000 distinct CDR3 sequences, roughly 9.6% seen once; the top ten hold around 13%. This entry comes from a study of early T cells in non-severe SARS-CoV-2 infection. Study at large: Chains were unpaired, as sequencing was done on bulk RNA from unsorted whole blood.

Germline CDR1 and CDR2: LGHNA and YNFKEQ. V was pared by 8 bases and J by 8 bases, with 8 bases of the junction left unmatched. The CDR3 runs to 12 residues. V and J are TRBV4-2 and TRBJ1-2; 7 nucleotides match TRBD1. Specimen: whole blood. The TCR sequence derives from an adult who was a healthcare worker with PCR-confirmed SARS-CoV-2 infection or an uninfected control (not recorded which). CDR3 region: CASRRQGDGYTF. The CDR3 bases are TGTGCCAGCCGTAGACAGGGCGACGGCTACACCTTC.